This TCR beta chain came from a study of blood T cells in healthy people across ages. The study, taken as a whole, reports: TCR beta diversity, measured per million T cells, fell in a roughly linear way with age. Naive T cell percentage and TCR beta diversity correlated strongly.

Together with a sample-barcoded 5' primer, a J-beta primer mix was included in a second PCR lasting about 6 to 11 cycles. From the 5' RACE reads, TCRdb called clonotypes with MiXCR, one entry per CDR3 protein. The sample yields 500,000 to 700,000 distinct CDR3 sequences, about 30% seen once. The CDR3 extends over 12 amino acids. The germline V gene encodes CDR1 LNHDA and CDR2 SQIVND (reference sequence). V lost 5 bases to trimming and J lost 0 bases, with 5 bases between them. In regard to this clonotype: Its specificity is unknown.

Donation came from healthy Caucasian individuals in Russia who were aged roughly 6 to 100. Extraction yielded at least 5 micrograms of total RNA per sample. The specimen sequenced was blood. The TCR sequence derives from a woman older than 75 in good health. This chain links TRBV19 with TRBJ2-7; no clear D gene. CDR3 nucleotides: TGTGCCAGTAGTGACCTCTCCTACGAGCAGTACTTC. This encodes CASSDLSYEQYF.